Listed here are 32 T cell receptor beta chains from one sample, sequenced in a study of blood T cell repertoires in COVID-19. Method: immunoSEQ multiplex PCR; TCRdb's copy keeps in-frame clones and lacks some. The data show roughly 190,000 clones, about four fifths seen once. Sequences were obtained from peripheral blood. These receptors were taken from a human donor with acute or convalescent COVID-19. The donor label of this sample is uncertain.

V gene TRBV28 combines with J gene TRBJ1-4; 7 nucleotides line up with TRBD1. The CDR3 is 16 amino acids. Germline V CDR1 and CDR2: MDHEN, SYDVKM. Trimming cost V 2 bases and J 8 bases; bases outside gene matches: 11. CDR3 sequence reads: CASSLGGGRGHEKLFF. CDR3 DNA: TGTGCCAGCAGTTTAGGAGGGGGAAGGGGGCACGAAAAACTGTTTTTT.

V and J are TRBV10-3 and TRBJ1-2, with a tentative D call TRBD1 (6 bases). Germline V lookup: CDR1 ENHRY, CDR2 SYGVKD. The CDR3 is 13 residues long. V was cut by 3 bases and J by 5 bases, with 10 bases left in between. CDR3 protein: CAISDWTAYGYTF. CDR3 in DNA: TGTGCCATCAGTGACTGGACAGCATATGGCTACACCTTC.

This clone occurred a few times. This chain links TRBV21-1 with TRBJ1-3; the table assigns TRBD1, which was not confirmed against the DNA. TRBV21-1 is marked as a pseudogene. The CDR3 sequence is 17 residues long. CDR3 bases: TGTGCCAGCAGGCCCCTTCAGTACAGGTACTCTGGAAACACCATATATTTT. Its translation is CASRPLQYRYSGNTIYF.

This rearrangement joins TRBV2 to TRBJ2-5, with 11 bases that match TRBD2. V gave up 6 bases and J gave up 2 bases; unmatched junction bases: 5. The V gene's germline CDR1 is SNHLY and CDR2 FYNNEI. This CDR3 is built from 15 residues. The CDR3 loop reads CASRYIAGGQETQYF. CDR3 sequence (DNA): TGTGCCAGCAGATATATAGCGGGAGGGCAAGAGACCCAGTACTTC.

This chain joins TRBV7-9 and TRBJ2-7; D not resolved. Trimming left V 3 bases short and J 4 bases short, with 16 bases between. The CDR3 extends over 15 amino acids. Germline V CDR1 and CDR2: SEHNR, FQNEAQ (reference sequence). The chain's CDR3 is CASSFGTVPTYEQYF. CDR3 coding DNA: TGTGCCAGCAGCTTCGGCACAGTCCCTACTTACGAGCAGTACTTC.

The rearrangement uses TRBV4-1 and TRBJ1-2, with TRBD1 identical over 8 bases. This CDR3 has 15 amino acids. From germline, CDR1 is MGHRA and CDR2 YSYEKL. The junction had 8 bases not matched to a gene; V was cut back by 2 bases and J by 6 bases. The CDR3 DNA sequence: TGCGCCAGCAGCCAACCCAACCCGACAGGGGATGGCTACACCTTC. Its translation is CASSQPNPTGDGYTF.

The table lists this clone with a count of one. CDR3 nucleotide sequence: TGTGCCAGCAGTAAACAGGCAAGAGGCTACACCTTC. It codes for CASSKQARGYTF. This chain connects TRBV12-3 or TRBV12-4 to TRBJ1-2; the D gene is possibly TRBD1 (5 bases). The CDR3 has 12 amino acids. Between the trimmed V and J ends, which lost 5 bases and 8 bases, there was a span of 12 bases.

The gene calls are TRBV29-1 and TRBJ2-7; possibly TRBD1 for D (7 bases). There are 13 residues in the CDR3. Trimming cost V 0 bases and J 9 bases, with 15 bases left between them. The germline V gene encodes CDR1 SQVTM and CDR2 ANQGSEA. Here the CDR3 reads CSVEDQPGGMQYF. CDR3 bases: TGCAGCGTTGAAGATCAGCCAGGGGGGATGCAGTACTTC.

The chain employs TRBV3-1 (or the pseudogene TRBV3-2) and TRBJ1-2; D perhaps matches TRBD1 (5 bases). This CDR3 region has 14 residues. The germline V gene encodes CDR1 LGHDT and CDR2 YNNKEL (reference sequence). With 4 bases removed from V and 8 bases from J, the gap between germline ends came to 17 bases. CDR3 sequence reads: CASSPRGGLEGYTF. The CDR3 DNA sequence: TGTGCCAGCAGCCCCCGGGGGGGATTAGAGGGCTACACCTTC.

This rearrangement joins TRBV6-2 or TRBV6-3 to TRBJ2-7; tentatively, D is TRBD2 (6 bases). CDR1 MNHEY and CDR2 SVGEGT come from the germline V gene. This CDR3 has 12 residues. Trimming left V 6 bases short and J 3 bases short, with 9 bases between. The CDR3 DNA sequence: TGTGCCAGCAGCCGGGGACTCTACGAGCAGTACTTC. Protein: CASSRGLYEQYF.

The rearrangement links TRBV5-1 to TRBJ1-3; D uncertain. This CDR3 has 11 residues. Trimming left V 7 bases short and J 4 bases short, with 6 bases between. The germline gives CDR1 SGHRS, CDR2 YFSETQ. As DNA, the CDR3 is TGCGCCAGCGCGGGAGGAAACACCATATATTTT. As protein: CASAGGNTIYF.

The chain uses TRBV30 and TRBJ1-5; D not certain. Trimming took 0 bases from V and 5 from J, leaving 11 bases between them. The CDR3 consists of 14 residues. Per the germline V gene, CDR1 is GTSNPN and CDR2 is SVGIG (reference sequence). CDR3: CAWSVGGSHQPQHF. The CDR3 bases are TGTGCCTGGAGTGTAGGAGGGAGTCATCAGCCCCAGCATTTT.

This rearrangement joins TRBV3-1 (or the pseudogene TRBV3-2) to TRBJ2-7, with D maybe TRBD2 (5 bases). Trimming removed 5 bases from V and 3 bases from J, with 20 bases in between. The germline V gene encodes CDR1 LGHDT and CDR2 YNNKEL (reference sequence). The CDR3 has 16 amino acids. CDR3 sequence: CASSSQMAPEGYEQYF. The DNA for the CDR3 is TGTGCCAGCAGCTCTCAGATGGCTCCCGAGGGCTACGAGCAGTACTTC.

There are a few counts of this clone. The chain carries TRBV5-6 and TRBJ2-1, with TRBD1 matching 9 bases. Germline V gives CDR1 SGHDT, CDR2 YYEEEE. CDR3 length: 16 residues. V gave up 7 bases and J gave up 1 base; unmatched junction bases: 9. CDR3 sequence (DNA): TGTGCCAGCGAGGGTTGGGGACAGGGTTCCTACAATGAGCAGTTCTTC. Translating gives CASEGWGQGSYNEQFF.

The chain has TRBV18 and TRBJ1-4; D is ambiguous. Trimming shortened V by 3 bases and J by 0 bases, and 5 bases separated the two germline ends. This CDR3 contains 14 residues. Germline assignment: CDR1 KGHSH and CDR2 LQKENI. DNA of the CDR3: TGTGCCAGCTCACCCTTAGCAACTAATGAAAAACTGTTTTTT. Encoded protein: CASSPLATNEKLFF.

The chain combines TRBV9 with TRBJ1-4, with a possible D match to TRBD1 (5 bases). The length of the CDR3 is 16 residues. Germline assignment: CDR1 SGDLS and CDR2 YYNGEE. Trimming shortened V by 3 bases and J by 6 bases, and 18 bases separated the two germline ends. CDR3 residues: CASSALGRGAYEKLFF. In DNA, the CDR3 is TGTGCCAGCAGCGCTCTCGGGAGGGGCGCTTATGAAAAACTGTTTTTT.

V usage is TRBV30 and J usage is TRBJ2-7; TRBD2 agrees at 8 bases. Per germline, CDR1 GTSNPN and CDR2 SVGIG (reference sequence). This CDR3 is built from 16 residues. The ends lost 4 bases at V and 0 bases at J; junction bases unmatched: 11. CDR3 sequence: CAWTPPPGTSSYEQYF. DNA of the CDR3: TGTGCCTGGACTCCACCCCCCGGGACTAGCTCCTACGAGCAGTACTTC.

This clone was seen a single time. The V gene is TRBV19, the J gene TRBJ2-3; D gene uncertain. Germline lookup yields CDR1 LNHDA and CDR2 SQIVND (reference sequence). The length of the CDR3 is 18 residues. The germline V and J ends were trimmed by 6 bases and 0 bases, with 22 bases remaining between them. CDR3 bases: TGTGCCAGTAGCCTGCTCGGTGGTGCGCCCACTAGCACAGATACGCAGTATTTT. This gives the protein CASSLLGGAPTSTDTQYF.

The J gene is TRBJ1-4, the V gene TRBV9, with 10 bases aligning to TRBD1. V lost 4 bases and J lost 11; bases outside the gene matches: 8. Germline CDR1 is SGDLS and CDR2 is YYNGEE. This CDR3 contains 14 residues. CDR3 sequence (DNA): TGTGCCAGCAGCACGACAGGGGGCATCGGGAAACTGTTTTTT. Protein sequence: CASSTTGGIGKLFF.

This chain joins TRBV9 and TRBJ2-2; 7 bases fit TRBD1. The CDR3 extends over 14 amino acids. J lost 0 bases, V lost 5 bases, and 1 base had no gene match. Germline V gene sequence: CDR1 SGDLS, CDR2 YYNGEE. CDR3: CASRGTANTGELFF. The CDR3 DNA reads as TGTGCCAGCAGGGGGACAGCGAACACCGGGGAGCTGTTTTTT.

The gene calls are TRBV11-3 and TRBJ2-1; 10 nucleotides agree with TRBD2. CDR3 size: 17 residues. CDR1 SGHNT and CDR2 YENEEA come from the germline V gene. The junction had 9 bases not matched to a gene; V was cut back by 0 bases and J by 7 bases. CDR3: CASSLDGGLARGNEQFF. As DNA, the CDR3 is TGTGCCAGCAGCTTAGATGGGGGACTAGCGAGGGGGAATGAGCAGTTCTTC. Based on the CDR3 plus reference TRBV11-3 and TRBJ2-1, the full variable domain is EAGVVQSPRYKIIEKKQPVAFWCNPISGHNTLYWYLQNLGQGPELLIRYENEEAVDDSQLPKDRFSAERLKGVDSTLKIQPAELGDSAVYLCASSLDGGLARGNEQFFGPGTRLTVL.

CDR3 region: CASSERTGRDGYTF. The CDR3 coding sequence is TGTGCCAGCAGTGAGCGGACAGGGCGGGATGGCTACACCTTC. V gene TRBV6-1 combines with J gene TRBJ1-2; 8 bases are shared with TRBD1. V was clipped by 3 bases and J by 6 bases; unmatched bases: 6. CDR1 is MNHNS, CDR2 SASEGT, per germline. This CDR3 region has 14 residues.

The J gene is TRBJ2-7, the V gene TRBV5-1, with D possibly TRBD1 on 6 matching bases. This CDR3 contains 14 residues. The V end was cut by 4 bases, the J end by 5 bases, with 16 bases between. Germline values: CDR1 SGHRS, CDR2 YFSETQ. CDR3 DNA sequence: TGCGCCAGCAGCGGAGAGGGGGTCGTAAACGAGCAGTACTTC. Encoded protein: CASSGEGVVNEQYF.

The V gene is TRBV20-1, the J gene TRBJ2-5; 8 bases line up with TRBD1. V trimming: 3 bases; J trimming: 1 base; junction bases outside the gene matches: 10. The CDR3 is 16 amino acids. Per germline, CDR1 DFQATT and CDR2 SNEGSKA (reference sequence). The CDR3 sequence is CSASSPAGQGQETQYF. CDR3 nucleotide sequence: TGCAGTGCTAGTTCCCCCGCCGGACAGGGCCAAGAGACCCAGTACTTC.

J is TRBJ2-5 and V is TRBV7-9, with 7 positions matching TRBD1. Germline V lookup: CDR1 SEHNR, CDR2 FQNEAQ (reference sequence). This CDR3 has 15 residues. V was clipped by 5 bases and J by 2 bases; unmatched bases: 8. The chain's CDR3 is CASSPRTGTQETQYF. In DNA, the CDR3 is TGTGCCAGCAGCCCCCGGACAGGTACACAAGAGACCCAGTACTTC.

The rearrangement joins TRBV27 to TRBJ2-6, with no clear D. Germline CDR1 reads MNHEY; CDR2 reads SMNVEV (reference sequence). The ends were cut back, 4 bases at V and 0 bases at J, with 4 bases in the middle. The CDR3 spans 14 residues. The CDR3 spells CASSWSSGANVLTF. In nucleotides, the CDR3 is TGTGCCAGCAGTTGGAGCTCTGGGGCCAACGTCCTGACTTTC.

This chain connects TRBV3-1 (or the pseudogene TRBV3-2) to TRBJ1-1, with D perhaps matching TRBD1 (5 bases). The CDR3 totals 13 residues. Germline CDR1 LGHDT, CDR2 YNNKEL (reference sequence). V was cut by 4 bases and J by 2 bases, with 8 bases left in between. This CDR3 reads CASSRQLNTEAFF. In DNA form, the CDR3 reads TGTGCCAGCAGCCGACAGTTAAACACTGAAGCTTTCTTT.

This sequence joins TRBV12-3 or TRBV12-4 and TRBJ1-1; no firm D call. Trimming left V 3 bases short and J 10 bases short, with 12 bases between. The CDR3 is made up of 12 amino acids. The CDR3 DNA reads TGTGCCAGCAGTTTTACATGGCGGGCAGCTTTCTTT. This codes for CASSFTWRAAFF.

The gene calls are TRBV6-5 and TRBJ1-2; TRBD1 agrees at 7 bases. From germline, CDR1 is MNHEY and CDR2 SVGAGI. The trim removed 2 bases at V and 8 bases at J, leaving 11 bases unmatched. This CDR3 is 15 amino acids long. This CDR3 reads CASSYGSPGGNGYTF. CDR3 coding DNA: TGTGCCAGCAGTTACGGCTCGCCAGGGGGTAACGGCTACACCTTC.

V gene TRBV11-1 combines with J gene TRBJ1-6; 7 nucleotides match TRBD1. Germline lookup yields CDR1 SGHAT and CDR2 FQDESV (reference sequence). The CDR3 is made up of 15 amino acids. V lost 5 bases and J lost 6; bases outside the gene matches: 7. The CDR3 region has the DNA TGTGCCAGCAGCCTAGGACAGGAGCTTAATTCACCCCTCCACTTT. Translation: CASSLGQELNSPLHF.

The chain uses TRBV27 and TRBJ2-2, with 9 bases identical to TRBD1. Trimming removed 6 bases from V and 3 bases from J; junction bases left unmatched: 5. The CDR3 contains 15 residues. In germline, CDR1 is MNHEY, CDR2 SMNVEV (reference sequence). The CDR3 DNA follows: TGTGCCAGCAGACCGGGACAGGGTTACACCGGGGAGCTGTTTTTT. Translated, it gives CASRPGQGYTGELFF.

This sequence joins TRBV19 and TRBJ1-1; no reliable D call. The V gene lost 1 base and the J gene lost 0 bases, with 9 bases spanning the gap. This CDR3 region has 15 residues. Per germline, CDR1 LNHDA and CDR2 SQIVND (reference sequence). CDR3 DNA sequence: TGTGCCAGTAGTATAGGCCCAGATATGAACACTGAAGCTTTCTTT. Protein: CASSIGPDMNTEAFF. The variable domain in full, completed from reference TRBV19 and TRBJ1-1, reads DGGITQSPKYLFRKEGQNVTLSCEQNLNHDAMYWYRQDPGQGLRLIYYSQIVNDFQKGDIAEGYSVSREKKESFPLTVTSAQKNPTAFYLCASSIGPDMNTEAFFGQGTRLTVV.